The 9 T cell receptor beta chains reported below all come from one sample, sequenced in a study of OX40 agonist ivuxolimab in advanced cancers. Measured with immunoSEQ multiplex PCR; TCRdb has only the in-frame clones, and not every one. This table has 90,000 to 150,000 clones, roughly nine tenths appearing once. The starting material was CD4+ or CD8+ T cells sorted from blood, obtained in a trial of the OX40 agonist ivuxolimab. Every receptor here comes from an adult with an advanced solid tumor such as melanoma, head and neck, liver or kidney cancer.

This rearrangement joins TRBV7-9 to TRBJ2-3; perhaps TRBD1 as D (5 bases). This CDR3 contains 13 residues. The germline CDR1 and CDR2 sequences are SEHNR and FQNEAQ (reference sequence). V shed 0 bases and J shed 6 bases, with 7 bases lying between them. As DNA, the CDR3 is TGTGCCAGCAGCTTAGCGGGGCTGGATACGCAGTATTTT. The encoded protein is CASSLAGLDTQYF.

The rearrangement uses TRBV19 and TRBJ2-1, with 7 bases matching TRBD1. The CDR3 consists of 16 residues. V was pared by 5 bases and J by 4 bases, with 11 bases of the junction left unmatched. Looked up from germline, CDR1 is LNHDA and CDR2 is SQIVND (reference sequence). In DNA, the CDR3 is TGTGCCAGTAGTCAGGTGCGGCAGGGGGTATACAATGAGCAGTTCTTC. Its translation: CASSQVRQGVYNEQFF.

CDR3 bases: TGCGCCAGCAGCCCGTTAGGTAGCGGGGGGAAGAACACCGGGGAGCTGTTTTTT. Translated, it gives CASSPLGSGGKNTGELFF. The rearrangement joins TRBV5-1 to TRBJ2-2; 10 bases align to TRBD2. CDR3 length: 18 residues. Trimming removed 4 bases from V and 1 base from J; junction bases left unmatched: 10. Germline V CDR1 and CDR2: SGHRS, YFSETQ.

The CDR3 is CASSPNRDPNYGYTF. The CDR3 nucleotides are TGTGCCAGCTCACCGAACCGGGACCCAAACTATGGCTACACCTTC. V usage is TRBV18 and J usage is TRBJ1-2, with D perhaps matching TRBD1 (5 bases). CDR1 and CDR2 (germline): KGHSH, LQKENI. Trimming pared 3 bases from V and 2 bases from J, leaving 13 bases between. The CDR3 covers 15 residues. Full variable domain (outside the CDR3, taken from reference TRBV18 and TRBJ1-2): NAGVMQNPRHLVRRRGQEARLRCSPMKGHSHVYWYRQLPEEGLKFMVYLQKENIIDESGMPKERFSAEFPKEGPSILRIQQVVRGDSAAYFCASSPNRDPNYGYTFGSGTRLTVV.

The chain joins TRBV30 to TRBJ2-5; D may be TRBD1 (5 bases). With the DNA end fitting TRBJ2-7 better, the J assignment may be wrong. Germline V gives CDR1 GTSNPN, CDR2 SVGIG (reference sequence). This CDR3 contains 12 residues. The DNA for the CDR3 is TGTGCCTGGAGTTCCCAGGGTTACGAGCAGTACTTC. This encodes CAWSSQGYEQYF.

The chain recombines TRBV6-5 with TRBJ2-7, with D unresolved. This CDR3 has 14 amino acids. V shed 3 bases and J shed 7 bases, with 16 bases lying between them. CDR1 and CDR2 (germline): MNHEY, SVGAGI. For the CDR3, the DNA is TGTGCCAGCAGTTATCAGGCAATAATGGGGGAGCAGTACTTC. This codes for CASSYQAIMGEQYF.

The V call is TRBV9, the J call TRBJ1-2, with TRBD1 as a possible D gene (6 bases). This CDR3 has 14 residues. The V gene's germline CDR1 is SGDLS and CDR2 YYNGEE. Trimming took 3 bases from V and 1 from J, leaving 10 bases between them. The CDR3 spells CASSGTANNYGYTF. The CDR3 DNA reads TGTGCCAGCAGCGGGACAGCGAATAACTATGGCTACACCTTC. Variable domain in full (rest from reference TRBV9 and TRBJ1-2): DSGVTQTPKHLITATGQRVTLRCSPRSGDLSVYWYQQSLDQGLQFLIQYYNGEERAKGNILERFSAQQFPDLHSELNLSSLELGDSALYFCASSGTANNYGYTFGSGTRLTVV.

V is TRBV10-2 and J is TRBJ2-5; 13 nucleotides align to TRBD2. Germline loops: CDR1 WSHSY, CDR2 SAAADI. J lost 5 bases, V lost 2 bases, and 8 bases had no gene match. This CDR3 spans 17 amino acids. The CDR3 sequence is CASSETPGLAGRETQYF. The CDR3 coding sequence is TGCGCCAGCAGTGAGACGCCGGGACTAGCGGGGAGGGAGACCCAGTACTTC.

The chain uses TRBV6-1 and TRBJ2-3; no clear D. V was pared by 2 bases and J by 8 bases, with 8 bases between. Germline V gene lookup returns CDR1 MNHNS and CDR2 SASEGT. The CDR3 extends over 12 amino acids. As DNA, the CDR3 is TGTGCCAGCAGTGAATCTAGAGGTACGCAGTATTTT. Its translation: CASSESRGTQYF.